This TCR beta chain was documented in a study of blood T cells in healthy people across ages. Whole-study context: Per two T cells, template switching captured roughly one barcoded beta molecule.

About this clonotype itself: Its antigen is undetermined.

Overall study results and limits: The donors' CMV status was not determined, possibly confounding changes in expanded clonotypes.

Healthy individuals of Caucasian origin from Russia, aged roughly 6 to 100, served as donors. A second 7 to 11 cycle PCR used barcoded and J-beta primers. TCRdb independently ran MiXCR on the 5' RACE reads; one entry per CDR3 protein. Of under 2 million distinct CDR3 sequences listed, about 35% were seen once; the top ten hold approximately 10%. The CDR3 covers 15 residues. Germline V lookup: CDR1 SGHKS, CDR2 YYEKEE (reference sequence). The chain employs TRBV5-5 and TRBJ2-5; 10 bases match TRBD1. The J call may be faulty, since TRBJ2-7 better matches the DNA end. This receptor was obtained from a woman in her 30s in good health. The sequenced material came from blood. The CDR3 here is CASSGDRGRIYEQYF. The CDR3 bases are TGTGCCAGCAGCGGCGACAGGGGGCGTATCTACGAGCAGTACTTC.